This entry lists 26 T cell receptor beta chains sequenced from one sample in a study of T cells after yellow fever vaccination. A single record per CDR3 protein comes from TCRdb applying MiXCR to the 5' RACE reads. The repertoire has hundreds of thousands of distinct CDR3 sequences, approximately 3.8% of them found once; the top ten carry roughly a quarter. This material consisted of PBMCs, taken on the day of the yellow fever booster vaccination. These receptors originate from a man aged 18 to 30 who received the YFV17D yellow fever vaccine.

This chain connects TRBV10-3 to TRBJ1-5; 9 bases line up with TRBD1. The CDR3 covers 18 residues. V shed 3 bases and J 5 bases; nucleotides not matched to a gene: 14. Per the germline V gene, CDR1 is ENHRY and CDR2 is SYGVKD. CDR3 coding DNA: TGTGCCATCAGTGACACGAGGACAGGGGTCTCGGGTGATCAGCCCCAGCATTTT. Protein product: CAISDTRTGVSGDQPQHF.

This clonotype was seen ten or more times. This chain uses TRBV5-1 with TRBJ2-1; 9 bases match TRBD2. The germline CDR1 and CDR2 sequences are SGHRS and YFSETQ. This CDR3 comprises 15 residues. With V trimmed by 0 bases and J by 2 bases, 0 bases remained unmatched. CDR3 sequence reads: CASSLGGGAYNEQFF. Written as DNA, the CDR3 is TGCGCCAGCAGCTTGGGCGGGGGGGCCTACAATGAGCAGTTCTTC. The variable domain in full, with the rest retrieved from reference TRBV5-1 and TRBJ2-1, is KAGVTQTPRYLIKTRGQQVTLSCSPISGHRSVSWYQQTPGQGLQFLFEYFSETQRNKGNFPGRFSGRQFSNSRSEMNVSTLELGDSALYLCASSLGGGAYNEQFFGPGTRLTVL.

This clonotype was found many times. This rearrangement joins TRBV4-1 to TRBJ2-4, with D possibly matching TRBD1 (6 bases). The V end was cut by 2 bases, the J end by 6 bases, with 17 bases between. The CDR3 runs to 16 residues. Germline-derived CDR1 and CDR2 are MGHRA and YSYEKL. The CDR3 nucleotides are TGCGCCAGCAGCCAAATTGGGTTGACGACAGGAAACATTCAGTACTTC. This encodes CASSQIGLTTGNIQYF.

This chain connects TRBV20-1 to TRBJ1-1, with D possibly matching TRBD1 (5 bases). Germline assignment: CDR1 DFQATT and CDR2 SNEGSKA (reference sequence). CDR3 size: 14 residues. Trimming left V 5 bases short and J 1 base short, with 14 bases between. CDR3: CSARPGASNTEAFF. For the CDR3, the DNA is TGCAGTGCTCGACCCGGGGCCTCGAACACTGAAGCTTTCTTT.

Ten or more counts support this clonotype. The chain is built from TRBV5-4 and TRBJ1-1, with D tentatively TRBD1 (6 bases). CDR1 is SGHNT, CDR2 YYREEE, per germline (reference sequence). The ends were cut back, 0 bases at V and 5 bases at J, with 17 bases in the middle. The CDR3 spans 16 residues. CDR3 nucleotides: TGTGCCAGCAGCTTGGCCGGTACAGGGTCCGGGACTGAAGCTTTCTTT. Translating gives CASSLAGTGSGTEAFF.

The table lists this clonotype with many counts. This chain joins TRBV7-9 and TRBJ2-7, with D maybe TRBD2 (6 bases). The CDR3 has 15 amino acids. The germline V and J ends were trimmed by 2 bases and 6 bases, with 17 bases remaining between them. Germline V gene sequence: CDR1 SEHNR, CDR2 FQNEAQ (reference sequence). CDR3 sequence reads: CASSLLIGGSVEQYF. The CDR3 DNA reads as TGTGCCAGCAGCTTATTGATCGGGGGTAGCGTCGAGCAGTACTTC.

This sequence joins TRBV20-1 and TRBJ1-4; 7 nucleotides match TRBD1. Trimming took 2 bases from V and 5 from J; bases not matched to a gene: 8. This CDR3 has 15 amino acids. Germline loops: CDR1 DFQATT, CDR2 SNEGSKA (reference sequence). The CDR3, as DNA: TGCAGTGCTAGACCCCCGGGACAGCAGAATGAAAAACTGTTTTTT. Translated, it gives CSARPPGQQNEKLFF.

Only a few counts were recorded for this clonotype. This chain's CDR3 is CAAIRLAGADTQYF. CDR3 nucleotide sequence: TGTGCCGCAATTCGTCTAGCGGGGGCAGATACGCAGTATTTT. The chain joins TRBV30 to TRBJ2-3, with 10 bases fitting TRBD2. The CDR3 has 14 amino acids. V gave up 8 bases and J gave up 4 bases; unmatched junction bases: 9. Germline V gene lookup returns CDR1 GTSNPN and CDR2 SVGIG (reference sequence).

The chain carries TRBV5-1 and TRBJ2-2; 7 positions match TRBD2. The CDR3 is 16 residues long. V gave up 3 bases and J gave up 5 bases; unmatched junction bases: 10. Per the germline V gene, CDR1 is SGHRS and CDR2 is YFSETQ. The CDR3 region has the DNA TGCGCCAGCAGCTGGGAGGGACGAAGGGTGACCGGGGAGCTGTTTTTT. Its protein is CASSWEGRRVTGELFF.

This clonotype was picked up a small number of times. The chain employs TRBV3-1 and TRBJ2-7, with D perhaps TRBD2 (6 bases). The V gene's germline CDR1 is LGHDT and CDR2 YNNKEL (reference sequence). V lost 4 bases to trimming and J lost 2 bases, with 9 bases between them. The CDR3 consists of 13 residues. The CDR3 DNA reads TGTGCCAGCAGCCCCGGGGGAGCCTACGAGCAGTACTTC. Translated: CASSPGGAYEQYF.

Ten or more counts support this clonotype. The CDR3 protein is CASSWVRGPNEQFF. CDR3 in DNA: TGTGCCAGCAGTTGGGTCAGGGGGCCCAATGAGCAGTTCTTC. The chain is built from TRBV12-3 or TRBV12-4 and TRBJ2-1, with TRBD1 matching over 8 bases. This CDR3 has 14 amino acids. Germline trimming cut 4 bases from V and 6 bases from J; bases unmatched to any gene: 5.

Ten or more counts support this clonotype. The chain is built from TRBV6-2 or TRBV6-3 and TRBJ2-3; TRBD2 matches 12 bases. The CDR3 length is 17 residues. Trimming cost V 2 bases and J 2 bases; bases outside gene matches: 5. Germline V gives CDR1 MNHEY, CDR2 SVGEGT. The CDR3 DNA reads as TGTGCCAGCAGTTACCCCCGACTAGCGGGAGCCACAGATACGCAGTATTTT. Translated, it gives CASSYPRLAGATDTQYF.

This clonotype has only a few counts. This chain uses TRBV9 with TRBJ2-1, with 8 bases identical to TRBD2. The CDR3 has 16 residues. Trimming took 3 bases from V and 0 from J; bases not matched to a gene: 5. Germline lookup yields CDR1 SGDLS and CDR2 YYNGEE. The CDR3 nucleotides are TGTGCCAGCAGCGCACGCGGGAGGAGCTCCTACAATGAGCAGTTCTTC. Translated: CASSARGRSSYNEQFF.

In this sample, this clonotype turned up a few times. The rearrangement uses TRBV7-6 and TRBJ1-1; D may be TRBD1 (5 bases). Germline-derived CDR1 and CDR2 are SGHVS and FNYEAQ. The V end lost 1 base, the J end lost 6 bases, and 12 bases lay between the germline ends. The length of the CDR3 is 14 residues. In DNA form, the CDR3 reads TGTGCCAGCAGCTTAGGTGGGGCCGGCCCTGAAGCTTTCTTT. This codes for CASSLGGAGPEAFF.

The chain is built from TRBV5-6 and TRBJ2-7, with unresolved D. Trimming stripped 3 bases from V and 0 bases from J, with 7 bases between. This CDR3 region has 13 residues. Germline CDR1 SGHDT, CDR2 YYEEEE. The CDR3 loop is CASSSNTSYEQYF. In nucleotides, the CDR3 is TGTGCCAGCAGCTCTAACACCTCCTACGAGCAGTACTTC.

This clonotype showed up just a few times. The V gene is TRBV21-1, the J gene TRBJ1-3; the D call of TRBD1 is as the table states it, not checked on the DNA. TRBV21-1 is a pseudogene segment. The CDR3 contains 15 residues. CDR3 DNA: TGTGCCAGCAGCAGACAGGCGGGCTCTGGAAACACCATATATTTT. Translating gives CASSRQAGSGNTIYF.

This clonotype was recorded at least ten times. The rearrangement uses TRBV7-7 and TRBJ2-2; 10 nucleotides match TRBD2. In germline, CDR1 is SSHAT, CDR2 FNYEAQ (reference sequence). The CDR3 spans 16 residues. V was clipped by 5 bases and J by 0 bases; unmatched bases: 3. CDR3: CASSPTSGANTGELFF. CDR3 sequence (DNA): TGTGCCAGCAGCCCAACTAGCGGGGCGAACACCGGGGAGCTGTTTTTT. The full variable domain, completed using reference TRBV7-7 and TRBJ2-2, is GAGVSQSPRYKVTKRGQDVTLRCDPISSHATLYWYQQALGQGPEFLTYFNYEAQPDKSGLPSDRFSAERPEGSISTLTIQRTEQRDSAMYRCASSPTSGANTGELFFGEGSRLTVL.

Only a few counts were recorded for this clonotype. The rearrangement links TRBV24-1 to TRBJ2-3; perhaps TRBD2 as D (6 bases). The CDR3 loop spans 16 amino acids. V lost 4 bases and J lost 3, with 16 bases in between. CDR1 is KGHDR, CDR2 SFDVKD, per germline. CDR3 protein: CATSEGQGGRTDTQYF. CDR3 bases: TGTGCCACCAGTGAGGGGCAGGGTGGGAGGACAGATACGCAGTATTTT.

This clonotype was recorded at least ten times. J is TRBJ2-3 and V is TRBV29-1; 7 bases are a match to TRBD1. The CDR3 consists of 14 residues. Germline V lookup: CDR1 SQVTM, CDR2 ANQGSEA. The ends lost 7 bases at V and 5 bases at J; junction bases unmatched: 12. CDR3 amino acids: CSAINDRVGDTQYF. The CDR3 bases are TGCAGCGCGATTAATGACAGGGTTGGAGATACGCAGTATTTT.

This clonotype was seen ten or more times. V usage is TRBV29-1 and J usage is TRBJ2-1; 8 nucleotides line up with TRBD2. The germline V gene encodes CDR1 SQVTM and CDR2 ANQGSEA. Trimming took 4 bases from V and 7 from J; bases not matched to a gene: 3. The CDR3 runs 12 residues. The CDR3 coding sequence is TGCAGCGTTGGACTAGCGAGGAATGAGCAGTTCTTC. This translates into CSVGLARNEQFF.

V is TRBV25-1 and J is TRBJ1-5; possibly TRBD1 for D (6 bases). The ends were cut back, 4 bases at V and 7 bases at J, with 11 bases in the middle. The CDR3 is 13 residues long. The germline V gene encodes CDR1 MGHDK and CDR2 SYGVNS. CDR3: CASSGARGQPQHF. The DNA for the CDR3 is TGTGCCAGCAGTGGGGCCAGGGGACAGCCCCAGCATTTT.

This chain's CDR3 is CASTPRAAGRNEQYF. The DNA for the CDR3 is TGTGCCAGCACTCCTAGGGCCGCAGGGAGGAACGAGCAGTACTTC. V usage is TRBV27 and J usage is TRBJ2-7; D is perhaps TRBD2 (6 bases). The CDR3 is 15 amino acids. Germline CDR1 and CDR2: MNHEY and SMNVEV (reference sequence). The V and J ends lost 7 bases and 5 bases respectively, with 21 bases between them.

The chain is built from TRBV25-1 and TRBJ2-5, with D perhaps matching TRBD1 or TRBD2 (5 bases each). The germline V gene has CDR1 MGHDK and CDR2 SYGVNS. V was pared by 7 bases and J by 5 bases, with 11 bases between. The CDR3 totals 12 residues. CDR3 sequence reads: CASNTGRETQYF. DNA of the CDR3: TGTGCCAGCAATACGGGACGGGAGACCCAGTACTTC.

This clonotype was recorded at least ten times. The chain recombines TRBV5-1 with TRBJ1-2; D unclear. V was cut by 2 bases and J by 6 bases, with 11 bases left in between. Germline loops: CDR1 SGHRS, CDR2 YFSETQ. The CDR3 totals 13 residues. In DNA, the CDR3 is TGCGCCAGCAGCTTAGGTCTTGAGGATGGCTACACCTTC. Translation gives CASSLGLEDGYTF.

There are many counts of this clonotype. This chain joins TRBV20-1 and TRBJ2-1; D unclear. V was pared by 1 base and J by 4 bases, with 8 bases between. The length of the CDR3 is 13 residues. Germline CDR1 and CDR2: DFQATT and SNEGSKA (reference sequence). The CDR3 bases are TGCAGTGCTAGAGTGCCTGCTTACAATGAGCAGTTCTTC. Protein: CSARVPAYNEQFF.

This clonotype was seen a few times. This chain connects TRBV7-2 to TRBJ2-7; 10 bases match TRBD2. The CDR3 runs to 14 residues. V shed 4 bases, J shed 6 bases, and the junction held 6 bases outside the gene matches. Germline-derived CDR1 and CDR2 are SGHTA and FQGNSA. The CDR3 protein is CASSWSGGASEQYF. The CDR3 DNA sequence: TGTGCCAGCAGCTGGAGCGGGGGGGCCTCCGAGCAGTACTTC.